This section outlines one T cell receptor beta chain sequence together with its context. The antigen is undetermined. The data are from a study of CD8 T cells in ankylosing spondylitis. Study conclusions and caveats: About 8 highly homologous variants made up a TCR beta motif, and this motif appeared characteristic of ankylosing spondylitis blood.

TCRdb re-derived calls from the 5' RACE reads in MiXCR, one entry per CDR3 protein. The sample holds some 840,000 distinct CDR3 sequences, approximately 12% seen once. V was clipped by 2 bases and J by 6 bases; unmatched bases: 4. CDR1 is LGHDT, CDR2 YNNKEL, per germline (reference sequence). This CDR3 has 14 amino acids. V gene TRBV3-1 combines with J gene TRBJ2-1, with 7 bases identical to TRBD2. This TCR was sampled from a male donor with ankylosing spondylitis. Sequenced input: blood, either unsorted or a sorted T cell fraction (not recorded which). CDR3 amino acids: CASSQRGGSNEQFF. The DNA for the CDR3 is TGTGCCAGCAGCCAACGCGGGGGTTCCAATGAGCAGTTCTTC.